The 9 T cell receptor beta chains in this list originate from one sample, sequenced in a study of early stage breast cancer tumors. Here immunoSEQ multiplex PCR was the method, and the copy in TCRdb shows in-frame clones only, minus some. The top ten hold 4.5% to 5% of the sample, which has tens of thousands of clones, 90% to 95% seen once. Sequences were obtained from blood. These receptors all come from a person aged 65 to 85 with breast cancer.

The genes are TRBV27 and TRBJ1-1; tentatively, D is TRBD1 (5 bases). The V and J ends lost 3 bases and 6 bases respectively, with 14 bases between them. The CDR3 spans 14 residues. Germline V gene sequence: CDR1 MNHEY, CDR2 SMNVEV (reference sequence). The CDR3 loop reads CASSLSQGVPEAFF. CDR3 DNA: TGTGCCAGCAGTTTGAGCCAGGGTGTACCTGAAGCTTTCTTT.

This chain links TRBV6-5 with TRBJ1-5, with D maybe TRBD1 (6 bases). V lost 0 bases and J 3 bases, leaving 9 bases between the germline ends. Germline CDR1 reads MNHEY; CDR2 reads SVGAGI. The CDR3 is made up of 15 amino acids. This chain's CDR3 is CASSYSLGANQPQHF. The CDR3 DNA is TGTGCCAGCAGTTACTCCTTGGGGGCCAATCAGCCCCAGCATTTT.

The chain uses TRBV11-2 and TRBJ2-5; TRBD1 aligns across 7 bases. Unmatched junction bases numbered 8, after V lost 6 bases and J lost 1 base. The germline gives CDR1 SGHAT, CDR2 FQNNGV. The CDR3 is made up of 15 amino acids. CDR3: CASSLSGQPQETQYF. The CDR3 DNA reads TGTGCCAGCAGTCTCTCGGGACAGCCCCAAGAGACCCAGTACTTC.

The chain joins TRBV5-1 to TRBJ1-2, with 11 nucleotides matching TRBD1. CDR1 is SGHRS, CDR2 YFSETQ, per germline. Trimming at V came to 4 bases and at J to 7 bases, leaving 12 bases not matched to a gene. CDR3 length equals 16 residues. The DNA of the CDR3 is TGCGCCAGCAGCCCAAACCCGGGACAGGGGGATAGTGGCTACACCTTC. Protein: CASSPNPGQGDSGYTF.

The chain carries TRBV6-6 and TRBJ1-2; 9 positions match TRBD1. Germline loops: CDR1 MNHNY, CDR2 SVGAGI (reference sequence). There are 13 residues in the CDR3. The junction had 8 bases not matched to a gene; V was cut back by 7 bases and J by 8 bases. The CDR3, as DNA: TGTGCCAGCATCGGACAGGGGATGGGGGGCTACACCTTC. Protein: CASIGQGMGGYTF.

The CDR3 loop reads CASSPASGTSNEQFF. In DNA form, the CDR3 reads TGTGCCAGCTCACCAGCTAGCGGGACCTCGAATGAGCAGTTCTTC. The chain couples TRBV18 to TRBJ2-1, with 9 bases identical to TRBD2. From germline, CDR1 is KGHSH and CDR2 LQKENI. CDR3 length: 15 amino acids. Unmatched junction bases numbered 6, after V lost 2 bases and J lost 7 bases. Together with reference TRBV18 and TRBJ2-1, the CDR3 gives the full variable domain: NAGVMQNPRHLVRRRGQEARLRCSPMKGHSHVYWYRQLPEEGLKFMVYLQKENIIDESGMPKERFSAEFPKEGPSILRIQQVVRGDSAAYFCASSPASGTSNEQFFGPGTRLTVL.

The rearrangement links TRBV11-2 to TRBJ1-6; D gene ambiguous. The CDR3 extends over 14 amino acids. Trimming stripped 7 bases from V and 7 bases from J, with 14 bases between. CDR1 and CDR2 from the germline V gene are SGHAT and FQNNGV. The CDR3 bases are TGTGCCAGCACTGAACAGAATTTAAATTCACCCCTCCACTTT. Translation: CASTEQNLNSPLHF.

CDR3: CASSFTGSYEQYF. In DNA, the CDR3 is TGTGCCAGCAGCTTTACAGGGTCCTACGAGCAGTACTTC. The V and J genes are TRBV11-2 and TRBJ2-7; D might be TRBD1 (6 bases). Germline CDR1 reads SGHAT; CDR2 reads FQNNGV. Trimming shortened V by 3 bases and J by 1 base, and 7 bases separated the two germline ends. The CDR3 sequence is 13 residues long.

The chain employs TRBV6-5 and TRBJ2-7, with D hard to call. Trimming cost V 5 bases and J 1 base, with 9 bases left between them. Germline CDR1 reads MNHEY; CDR2 reads SVGAGI. This CDR3 region has 13 residues. The CDR3 is CASSRDTSYEQYF. The CDR3 nucleotides read TGTGCCAGCAGTCGCGACACATCCTACGAGCAGTACTTC.